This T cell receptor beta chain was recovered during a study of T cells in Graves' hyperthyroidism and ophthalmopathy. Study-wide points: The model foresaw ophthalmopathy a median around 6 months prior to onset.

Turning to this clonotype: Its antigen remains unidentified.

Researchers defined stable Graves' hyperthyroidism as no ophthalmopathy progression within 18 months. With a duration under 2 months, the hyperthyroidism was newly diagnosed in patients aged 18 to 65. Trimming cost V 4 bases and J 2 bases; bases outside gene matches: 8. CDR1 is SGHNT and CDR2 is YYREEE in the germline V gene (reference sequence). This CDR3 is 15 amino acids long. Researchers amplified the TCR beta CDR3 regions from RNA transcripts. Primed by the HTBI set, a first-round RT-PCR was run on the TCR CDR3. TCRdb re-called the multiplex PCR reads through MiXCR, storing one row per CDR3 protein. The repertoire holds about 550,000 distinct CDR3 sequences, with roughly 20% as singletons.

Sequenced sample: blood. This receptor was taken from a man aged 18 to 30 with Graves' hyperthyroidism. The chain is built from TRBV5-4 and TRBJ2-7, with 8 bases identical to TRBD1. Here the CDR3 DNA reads TGTGCCAGCAGCGGACCCGGGACAGGCACCTACGAGCAGTACTTC. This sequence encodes CASSGPGTGTYEQYF.